This paragraph reports one T cell receptor beta chain. As yet, its antigen is unknown. This specimen belongs to a study of cytomegalovirus exposure and HLA in healthy donors. General study findings and limits: One cluster of highly shared sequence variants probably arose as a sequencing artifact. Altogether, 150 to 200 TCR beta chains were recorded as cytomegalovirus-associated.

CDR1 and CDR2 from the germline V gene are LNHNV and YYDKDF (reference sequence). The ends lost 3 bases at V and 0 bases at J; junction bases unmatched: 4. The CDR3 extends over 15 amino acids. Primers: 60 Vbeta forward and 13 Jbeta reverse. Repertoires were generated with immunoSEQ multiplex PCR, while TCRdb's copy carries only in-frame clones and drops some. The sample has around 150,000 clones, 70% to 80% seen once. The rearrangement joins TRBV15 to TRBJ1-2; 7 bases fit TRBD1. The specimen sequenced was PBMCs. This TCR came from a man aged 25-45 years in good health and CMV-seronegative. The CDR3 protein is CATSRRTGSNYGYTF. The CDR3 DNA follows: TGTGCCACCAGCAGGAGGACAGGCTCTAACTATGGCTACACCTTC.